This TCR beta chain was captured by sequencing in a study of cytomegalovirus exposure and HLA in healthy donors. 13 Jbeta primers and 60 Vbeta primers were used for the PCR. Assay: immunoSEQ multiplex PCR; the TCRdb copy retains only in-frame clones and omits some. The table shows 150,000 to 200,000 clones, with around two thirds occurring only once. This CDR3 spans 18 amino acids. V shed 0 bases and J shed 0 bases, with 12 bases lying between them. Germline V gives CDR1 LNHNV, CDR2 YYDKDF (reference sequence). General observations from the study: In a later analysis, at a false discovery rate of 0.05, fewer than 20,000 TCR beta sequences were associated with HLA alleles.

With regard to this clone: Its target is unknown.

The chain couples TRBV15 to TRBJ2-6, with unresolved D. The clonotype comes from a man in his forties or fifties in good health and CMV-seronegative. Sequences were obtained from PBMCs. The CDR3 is CATSRDPPGPSGANVLTF. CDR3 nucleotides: TGTGCCACCAGCAGAGATCCCCCAGGCCCCTCTGGGGCCAACGTCCTGACTTTC. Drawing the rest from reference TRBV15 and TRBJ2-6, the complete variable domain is DAMVIQNPRYQVTQFGKPVTLSCSQTLNHNVMYWYQQKSSQAPKLLFHYYDKDFNNEADTPDNFQSRRPNTSFCFLDIRSPGLGDTAMYLCATSRDPPGPSGANVLTFGAGSRLTVL.